The clone carrying this T cell receptor (beta chain) was seen once. No antigen is known for it. These data originate in a study of T cell responses to AZD1222 COVID-19 vaccine. Using immunoSEQ multiplex PCR, the repertoire was profiled, and TCRdb retains in-frame clones only, with some absent. The sample lists 150,000 or so clones, approximately 91% occurring once. Study observations and caveats: The reported proportion of spike-specific TCRs targeting unmutated variant regions was nearly half. Donors in the cohort were predominantly white British and more often female, and clonal diversity was possibly underestimated. Among AZD1222 vaccinees, only six or seven were seropositive at baseline. Vaccination with two AZD1222 doses was followed by a rise in Spike-specific TCR breadth and depth.

This sequence was found in an adult who had recovered from COVID-19. The sample consisted of peripheral blood, taken after recovery from COVID-19.

The CDR3 loop reads CASSPGDNSPLHF. CDR3 coding DNA: TGTGCCAGCTCACCAGGTGATAATTCACCCCTCCACTTT. The chain carries TRBV18 and TRBJ1-6, with D hard to call. Trimming cost V 2 bases and J 5 bases, with 4 bases left between them. Germline V gene data show CDR1 as KGHSH and CDR2 as LQKENI. CDR3 length: 13 amino acids.